A selection of T cell receptor beta chains follows, all from one sample in a study of cytomegalovirus exposure and HLA in healthy donors. Method: immunoSEQ multiplex PCR; TCRdb's copy keeps in-frame clones and lacks some. The sample has 180,000 or so clones; around four fifths are singletons. The sequenced sample was PBMCs. These receptors were taken from a woman aged 25-40 years in good health and CMV-seronegative. The CDR3 runs from the conserved cysteine through the conserved F or W. The D gene is left open where the match is weak. Not all rows give a size; the values are once, few, many and, for expanded clones, a class.

D	V	length	J	size	DNA	CDR3
TRBD1	TRBV12-5	17	TRBJ1-1	NA	TGTGCTAGTGGTTTGGCACAGGGGGCGATGGGTGACACTGAAGCTTTCTTT	CASGLAQGAMGDTEAFF
NA	TRBV30	14	TRBJ1-2	NA	TGTGCCTGGAGTGGATCGTGGGGGGGTCATGGCTACACCTTC	CAWSGSWGGHGYTF
NA	TRBV5-1	16	TRBJ1-6	NA	TGCGCCAGCAGCAACCAAAGCCGGGCCTATAATTCACCCCTCCACTTT	CASSNQSRAYNSPLHF
TRBD1	TRBV18	15	TRBJ1-3	NA	TGTGCCAGCTCACAACAGGGGGACTCTGGAAACACCATATATTTT	CASSQQGDSGNTIYF
TRBD1	TRBV19	15	TRBJ1-5	NA	TGTGCCAGTAGTGCCGACAGGGGGTTGACTCAGCCCCAGCATTTT	CASSADRGLTQPQHF
NA	TRBV25-1	15	TRBJ1-1	NA	TGTGCCAGCAGTGTAATAGGGGCCCTGAACACTGAAGCTTTCTTT	CASSVIGALNTEAFF
TRBD2	TRBV9	17	TRBJ2-5	NA	TGTGCCAGCAGCGTAGCGACTAGCGGGGGGAGCCAAGAGACCCAGTACTTC	CASSVATSGGSQETQYF
NA	TRBV5-8	13	TRBJ1-2	few	TGTGCCAGCAGCTTGACGGGAGGGGATGGCTACACCTTC	CASSLTGGDGYTF
NA	TRBV10-3	13	TRBJ2-5	few	TGTGCCATCAAAGGACAGGGAGGGGAGACCCAGTACTTC	CAIKGQGGETQYF
NA	TRBV5-6	14	TRBJ2-7	once	TGTGCCAGCAGCGCCGCAGGGGAGTACTACGAGCAGTACTTC	CASSAAGEYYEQYF
NA	TRBV4-1	18	TRBJ1-6	NA	TGCGCCAGCAGCCCTATAGGAGGGGGGGTCCCCTATAATTCACCCCTCCACTTT	CASSPIGGGVPYNSPLHF
TRBD2	TRBV2	14	TRBJ2-7	once	TGTGCCAGCAAGCTTAGCGGGGAGTCCTACGAGCAGTACTTC	CASKLSGESYEQYF
TRBD1	TRBV10-1	17	TRBJ2-7	once	TGCGCCAGCAGTGCGGGACAGGGGGCCTATTCACCCTACGAGCAGTACTTC	CASSAGQGAYSPYEQYF
NA	TRBV2	13	TRBJ1-5	NA	TGTGCCAGCAGTGACTTAGCGGGCCAGCCCCAGCATTTT	CASSDLAGQPQHF
TRBD2	TRBV29-1	16	TRBJ2-7	NA	TGCAGCGTTGAGCCATCGGGGGGAACTTGGGCCCGCGAGCAGTACTTC	CSVEPSGGTWAREQYF
TRBD2	TRBV25-1	16	TRBJ2-3	NA	TGTGCCAGCAGTCCCACTAGCGGGGGTCACACAGATACGCAGTATTTT	CASSPTSGGHTDTQYF
TRBD1	TRBV5-1	15	TRBJ2-7	NA	TGCGCCAGCAGCTTGGGGACAGGGAGAACCTACGAGCAGTACTTC	CASSLGTGRTYEQYF
TRBD1	TRBV5-1	16	TRBJ2-7	NA	TGCGCCAGCAGCTTTTCCCTGGACAGGGACTCCTACGAGCAGTACTTC	CASSFSLDRDSYEQYF
TRBD1	TRBV7-3	13	TRBJ2-4	NA	TGTGCCAGCAGTTATGACAGGGTAGGAATTCAGTACTTC	CASSYDRVGIQYF
NA	TRBV19	13	TRBJ2-3	NA	TGTGCCAGTAGTATAGTCCCCGTCCATACGCAGTATTTT	CASSIVPVHTQYF
NA	TRBV9	14	TRBJ2-7	NA	TGTGCCAGCAGCGTAGGGCTAGAGGTGCCCGAGCAGTACTTC	CASSVGLEVPEQYF
NA	TRBV11-2	15	TRBJ1-2	NA	TGTGCCAGCAGCTCCCTGGCCCGGGGTGGCTATGGCTACACCTTC	CASSSLARGGYGYTF
NA	TRBV5-1	16	TRBJ2-1	NA	TGCGCCAGCAGCCCTGGGGGGACAGCCTCTTGGGATGAGCAGTTCTTC	CASSPGGTASWDEQFF
TRBD1	TRBV5-1	14	TRBJ2-1	once	TGCGCCAGCAGGCGGCAGGGGGCCGTTCATGAGCAGTTCTTC	CASRRQGAVHEQFF
NA	TRBV2	14	TRBJ2-5	NA	TGTGCCAGCAGTCCCCTAGGCTACATAGAGACCCAGTACTTC	CASSPLGYIETQYF
NA	TRBV6-5	14	TRBJ2-5	few	TGTGCCAGCAGTTACGCGGGGCGCCAAGAGACCCAGTACTTC	CASSYAGRQETQYF
TRBD2	TRBV6-5	13	TRBJ2-1	NA	TGTGCCAGCAGTTACGGGGGGGTAAATGAGCAGTTCTTC	CASSYGGVNEQFF
TRBD1	TRBV30	13	TRBJ1-1	NA	TGTGCCTGGAGTGGACAGGGCTACACTGAAGCTTTCTTT	CAWSGQGYTEAFF
NA	TRBV19	14	TRBJ1-1	NA	TGTGCCAGTAGTATAGGGGTAGGGGACACTGAAGCTTTCTTT	CASSIGVGDTEAFF
TRBD2	TRBV6-1	16	TRBJ2-1	few	TGTGCCAGCAGTGAAGGGACTAGCGGGGGGGGCCGCCTAGGGTTCTTC	CASSEGTSGGGRLGFF
NA	TRBV7-2	14	TRBJ2-7	NA	TGTGCCAGCAGCCCCATGAGAGGGAGCTACGAGCAGTACTTC	CASSPMRGSYEQYF
NA	TRBV5-1	16	TRBJ2-4	NA	TGCGCCAGCAGCTTAGGCCAGGGGAGGGGCAAAAACATTCAGTACTTC	CASSLGQGRGKNIQYF
NA	TRBV6-1	12	TRBJ2-1	NA	TGTGCCAGCAGTGTAACAGGCAATGAGCAGTTCTTC	CASSVTGNEQFF
TRBD1	TRBV29-1	14	TRBJ2-7	NA	TGCAGCGTCTTACTCGGGACAGGGAAAGGGGAGCAGTACTTC	CSVLLGTGKGEQYF
NA	TRBV29-1	11	TRBJ1-2	NA	TGCAGCGAAACACAGGGTGGTGGCTACACCTTC	CSETQGGGYTF
NA	TRBV6-1	15	TRBJ1-5	NA	TGTGCCAGCAGACTTGTCGGGGGAAGCAATCAGCCCCAGCATTTT	CASRLVGGSNQPQHF
NA	TRBV4-2	16	TRBJ1-4	NA	TGTGCCAGCAGACAACACCAGGACAGTTCTAATGAAAAACTGTTTTTT	CASRQHQDSSNEKLFF
NA	TRBV9	20	TRBJ1-2	NA	TGTGCCAGCAGCTCCCGAGGGGGGGGAACAGGGTCCCTAGAAACCCATGGCTACACCTTC	CASSSRGGGTGSLETHGYTF
NA	TRBV5-1	15	TRBJ2-3	NA	TGCGCCAGCAGCTTGGGCAGTGTATTCCCAGATACGCAGTATTTT	CASSLGSVFPDTQYF
NA	TRBV19	13	TRBJ2-7	NA	TGTGCCAGTCGAGGGCAGGACTCCTACGAGCAGTACTTC	CASRGQDSYEQYF
TRBD2	TRBV30	15	TRBJ2-3	NA	TGTGCCTGGAGTCGACTAGCGGGGGCCTCAGATACGCAGTATTTT	CAWSRLAGASDTQYF
TRBD1	TRBV5-8	15	TRBJ2-1	NA	TGTGCCAGCAGCCCGGGACAGGGAGTTTACAATGAGCAGTTCTTC	CASSPGQGVYNEQFF
NA	TRBV12-2	19	TRBJ1-1	NA	TGTGCAAGTCGCTTAGCCGTTCGTTGGGCCGACAGGGGAAACACTGAAGCTTTCTTT	CASRLAVRWADRGNTEAFF
NA	TRBV5-1	15	TRBJ1-5	NA	TGCGCCAGCAGCTTGGTCCCCGGGGAAGGTCAGCCCCAGCATTTT	CASSLVPGEGQPQHF
TRBD1	TRBV2	15	TRBJ2-7	NA	TGTGCCAGCAGTGAGTTTGGGACAGCCGCCTACGAGCAGTACTTC	CASSEFGTAAYEQYF
TRBD1	TRBV7-9	15	TRBJ1-1	NA	TGTGCCAGCAGCCCCTGGACAGGGGGAGGAACTGAAGCTTTCTTT	CASSPWTGGGTEAFF
NA	TRBV9	13	TRBJ2-5	NA	TGTGCCAGCAGCGAGGGGTTGCGGGAGACCCAGTACTTC	CASSEGLRETQYF
NA	TRBV2	15	TRBJ2-1	NA	TGTGCCAGCAGCGGACCCCCGTCAGGCCTAGCTGAGCAGTTCTTC	CASSGPPSGLAEQFF
NA	TRBV12-5	11	TRBJ1-1	few	TGTGCTAGTGGACAGGGTACTGAAGCTTTCTTT	CASGQGTEAFF
TRBD1	TRBV25-1	15	TRBJ2-1	NA	TGTGCCAGCAGGGGGACAGGTACGCCTTACAATGAGCAGTTCTTC	CASRGTGTPYNEQFF
TRBD2	TRBV5-6	16	TRBJ2-1	NA	TGTGCCAGCAGCGATCTGACTAGCGGGGGTAGGAATGAGCAGTTCTTC	CASSDLTSGGRNEQFF
TRBD2	TRBV9	18	TRBJ2-3	once	TGTGCCAGCAGCGTCGCCCCGGGACTAGCGGGGGGCCAGGATACGCAGTATTTT	CASSVAPGLAGGQDTQYF
NA	TRBV10-1	13	TRBJ2-7	NA	TGCGCCAGCAGTGAGTCGGGCAGGGCCGAGCAGTACTTC	CASSESGRAEQYF
NA	TRBV30	13	TRBJ2-4	NA	TGTGCCTACAGGGGACTAGCCAAAAACATTCAGTACTTC	CAYRGLAKNIQYF